This TCR beta chain was recovered during a study of blood T cells in healthy people across ages. Unmatched junction bases numbered 7, after V lost 4 bases and J lost 7 bases. This CDR3 has 14 residues. The germline gives CDR1 SNHLY, CDR2 FYNNEI. With a J-beta primer mix and a sample-barcoded 5' primer, a second PCR ran 7 to 11 cycles. Each cDNA molecule carried a tag from a template-switch adaptor that contained 12 random nucleotides. One entry per CDR3 protein results from TCRdb running MiXCR on the 5' RACE reads. The top ten clones hold under 15% of a sample with about a million distinct CDR3 sequences, around 48% of them seen once. Healthy Caucasian individuals from Russia aged about 6 to 90 were enrolled as donors. Study-level results: Per million T cells, TCR beta diversity dropped about linearly as age rose. Both higher diversity and more naive CD4+ cells marked long-lived donors when set against aged donors.

Of note for this clonotype: Antigen unknown.

Input material: blood. The clonotype comes from a man between 25 and 39 years old in good health. The V and J genes are TRBV2 and TRBJ2-1; TRBD2 aligns across 7 bases. CDR3 region: CASSAGGPRNEQFF. The CDR3 DNA is TGTGCCAGCAGTGCGGGAGGCCCCAGGAATGAGCAGTTCTTC.